A single sample gave rise to the 14 T cell receptor beta chains below, sequenced in a study of spatial heterogeneity in lung cancer. TCRdb fed the 5' RACE reads into MiXCR, producing one record per CDR3 protein. The data hold tens of thousands of distinct CDR3 sequences, with more than 4.5% observed a single time. The time point is: sample taken at primary tumor resection. This material consisted of PBMCs, taken at surgery. The receptors stem from a female donor with early-stage non-small cell lung cancer.

In this sample, this clonotype turned up many times. The V and J genes are TRBV5-1 and TRBJ2-7, with TRBD1 identical over 8 bases. The V gene's germline CDR1 is SGHRS and CDR2 YFSETQ. With 4 bases clipped from V and 2 bases from J, the junction kept 5 bases outside the gene matches. The CDR3 covers 14 residues. Here the CDR3 DNA reads TGCGCCAGCAGCCCACAGGGACAGGCCTACGAGCAGTACTTC. The encoded protein is CASSPQGQAYEQYF. Full variable domain (remainder filled in from reference TRBV5-1 and TRBJ2-7): KAGVTQTPRYLIKTRGQQVTLSCSPISGHRSVSWYQQTPGQGLQFLFEYFSETQRNKGNFPGRFSGRQFSNSRSEMNVSTLELGDSALYLCASSPQGQAYEQYFGPGTRLTVT.

This clonotype was seen many times. The gene calls are TRBV6-4 and TRBJ2-3, with D possibly TRBD2 on 6 matching bases. The germline V gene encodes CDR1 MRHNA and CDR2 SNTAGT. The CDR3 extends over 14 amino acids. V gave up 6 bases and J gave up 0 bases, with 10 bases separating them. In DNA, the CDR3 is TGTGCCAGCAGCCGGGACTTGAGCACAGATACGCAGTATTTT. Amino acid sequence: CASSRDLSTDTQYF.

This clonotype was found many times. This chain uses TRBV4-1 with TRBJ2-7; 13 bases line up with TRBD2. This CDR3 contains 16 residues. Germline lookup yields CDR1 MGHRA and CDR2 YSYEKL. J lost 5 bases, V lost 5 bases, and 9 bases had no gene match. The CDR3 protein is CASSLAGTSGVNEQYF. In DNA form, the CDR3 reads TGCGCCAGCAGCTTAGCCGGGACTAGCGGGGTTAACGAGCAGTACTTC.

In this sample, this clonotype turned up a few times. The chain is built from TRBV4-1 and TRBJ2-7, with D possibly matching TRBD2 (7 bases). The CDR3 consists of 16 residues. Germline V lookup: CDR1 MGHRA, CDR2 YSYEKL. V was pared by 3 bases and J by 7 bases, with 22 bases between. The CDR3 DNA is TGCGCCAGCAGCCATACTACGGGGGGCGTACTACGGGAGCAGTACTTC. Translated, it gives CASSHTTGGVLREQYF.

The chain joins TRBV5-6 to TRBJ2-1; perhaps TRBD2 as D (6 bases). Trimming took off 0 bases at V and 10 bases at J, with 20 bases between the two ends. The CDR3 length is 16 residues. The germline gives CDR1 SGHDT, CDR2 YYEEEE. The CDR3 nucleotides read TGTGCCAGCAGCTTGGCGGGCGGGACTCCTCTTGTAGAGCAGTTCTTC. Protein: CASSLAGGTPLVEQFF. Combining the CDR3 with reference TRBV5-6 and TRBJ2-1 gives the whole variable domain DAGVTQSPTHLIKTRGQQVTLRCSPKSGHDTVSWYQQALGQGPQFIFQYYEEEERQRGNFPDRFSGHQFPNYSSELNVNALLLGDSALYLCASSLAGGTPLVEQFFGPGTRLTVL.

This clonotype was recorded at least ten times. The chain couples TRBV28 to TRBJ2-1; no reliable D call. The CDR3 runs 14 residues. Germline CDR1 MDHEN, CDR2 SYDVKM. V lost 3 bases and J lost 1, with 7 bases in between. The CDR3: CASSFVRSYNEQFF. The DNA for the CDR3 is TGTGCCAGCAGTTTTGTCAGGTCCTACAATGAGCAGTTCTTC.

This clonotype has ten or more counts. The rearrangement links TRBV2 to TRBJ2-2; 11 bases match TRBD1. J was trimmed by 5 bases and V by 6 bases; bases with no gene match: 5. CDR3 length: 15 amino acids. CDR1 is SNHLY and CDR2 is FYNNEI in the germline V gene. CDR3 bases: TGTGCCAGCAGATCCGGGACAGGGGGGACCGGGGAGCTGTTTTTT. Its protein product is CASRSGTGGTGELFF.

This clonotype has at least ten counts. The rearrangement uses TRBV2 and TRBJ2-7; 11 bases are shared with TRBD2. The trim removed 2 bases at V and 1 base at J, leaving 7 bases unmatched. The germline CDR1 and CDR2 sequences are SNHLY and FYNNEI. The CDR3 runs to 17 residues. CDR3 bases: TGTGCCAGCAGTGAAATGTTAGCGGGGGGGAGATCCTACGAGCAGTACTTC. This translates into CASSEMLAGGRSYEQYF.

This clonotype has more than one count but fewer than ten. The chain couples TRBV18 to TRBJ2-3; D is undetermined. Germline CDR1 reads KGHSH; CDR2 reads LQKENI. This CDR3 is built from 12 residues. Trimming pared 2 bases from V and 4 bases from J, leaving 4 bases between. CDR3 region: CASSPSADTQYF. The CDR3 nucleotides read TGTGCCAGCTCACCATCCGCAGATACGCAGTATTTT.

J is TRBJ2-7 and V is TRBV6-6, with D possibly matching TRBD1 (5 bases). Trimming removed 0 bases at V and 3 bases at J, with 6 bases between. Germline values: CDR1 MNHNY, CDR2 SVGAGI (reference sequence). This CDR3 region has 13 residues. The CDR3 coding sequence is TGTGCCAGCAGTTACTCGGGGCTCTACGAGCAGTACTTC. It translates to CASSYSGLYEQYF.

This clonotype was seen a handful of times. The chain uses TRBV7-9 and TRBJ1-2; the D gene is possibly TRBD1 (5 bases). The CDR3 runs to 14 residues. V lost 5 bases and J lost 4, with 14 bases in between. Germline CDR1 and CDR2: SEHNR and FQNEAQ (reference sequence). CDR3 amino acids: CASSRVGGGYGYTF. In DNA form, the CDR3 reads TGTGCCAGCAGCCGAGTTGGGGGAGGCTATGGCTACACCTTC.

A few counts support this clonotype. The chain recombines TRBV20-1 with TRBJ1-1; no definite D call. The CDR3 is made up of 11 amino acids. Germline CDR1 is DFQATT and CDR2 is SNEGSKA (reference sequence). The CDR3, as DNA: TGCAGCCCCGGCCCGAACACTGAAGCTTTCTTT. Amino acids: CSPGPNTEAFF.

This chain joins TRBV28 and TRBJ1-6, with TRBD1 identical over 10 bases. Per germline, CDR1 MDHEN and CDR2 SYDVKM. The CDR3 has 16 amino acids. The trim removed 5 bases at V and 9 bases at J, leaving 10 bases unmatched. The chain's CDR3 is CASSPMTGGVGSPLHF. Written as DNA, the CDR3 is TGTGCCAGCAGTCCCATGACAGGGGGCGTCGGTTCACCCCTCCACTTT.

This clonotype was recorded at least ten times. Here the CDR3 reads CASSPRDRYNEQFF. In DNA form, the CDR3 reads TGTGCCAGCAGCCCCCGGGACAGGTACAATGAGCAGTTCTTC. The chain carries TRBV11-3 and TRBJ2-1; the match to TRBD1 covers 8 bases. The V gene's germline CDR1 is SGHNT and CDR2 YENEEA. The CDR3 extends over 14 amino acids. Germline trimming cut 5 bases from V and 4 bases from J; bases unmatched to any gene: 4.